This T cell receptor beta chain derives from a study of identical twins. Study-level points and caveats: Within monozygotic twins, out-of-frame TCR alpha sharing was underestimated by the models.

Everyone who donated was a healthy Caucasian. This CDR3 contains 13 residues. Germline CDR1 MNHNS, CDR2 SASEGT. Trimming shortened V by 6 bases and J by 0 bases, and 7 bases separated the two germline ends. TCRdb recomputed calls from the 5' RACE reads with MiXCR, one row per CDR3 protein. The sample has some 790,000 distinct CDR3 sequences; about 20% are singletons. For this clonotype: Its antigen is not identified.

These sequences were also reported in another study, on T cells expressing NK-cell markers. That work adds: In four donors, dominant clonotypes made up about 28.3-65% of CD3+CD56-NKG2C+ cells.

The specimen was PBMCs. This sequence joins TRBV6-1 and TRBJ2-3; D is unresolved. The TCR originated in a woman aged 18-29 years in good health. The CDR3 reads CASSRISTDTQYF. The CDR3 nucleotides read TGTGCCAGCAGCCGGATTAGCACAGATACGCAGTATTTT.